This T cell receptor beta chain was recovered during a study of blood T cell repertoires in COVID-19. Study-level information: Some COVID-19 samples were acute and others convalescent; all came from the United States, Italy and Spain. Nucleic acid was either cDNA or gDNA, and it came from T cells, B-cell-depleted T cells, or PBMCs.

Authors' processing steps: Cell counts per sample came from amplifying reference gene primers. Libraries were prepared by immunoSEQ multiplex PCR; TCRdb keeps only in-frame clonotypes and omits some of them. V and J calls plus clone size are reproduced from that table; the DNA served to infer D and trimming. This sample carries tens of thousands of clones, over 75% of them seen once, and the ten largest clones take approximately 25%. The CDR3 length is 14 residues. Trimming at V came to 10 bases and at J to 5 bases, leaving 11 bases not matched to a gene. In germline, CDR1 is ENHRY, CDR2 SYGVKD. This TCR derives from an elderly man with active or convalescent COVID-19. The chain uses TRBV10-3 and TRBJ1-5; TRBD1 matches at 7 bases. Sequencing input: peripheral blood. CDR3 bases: TGTGCCACCACTACCGGCCAGGGGGATCAGCCCCAGCATTTT. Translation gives CATTTGQGDQPQHF.